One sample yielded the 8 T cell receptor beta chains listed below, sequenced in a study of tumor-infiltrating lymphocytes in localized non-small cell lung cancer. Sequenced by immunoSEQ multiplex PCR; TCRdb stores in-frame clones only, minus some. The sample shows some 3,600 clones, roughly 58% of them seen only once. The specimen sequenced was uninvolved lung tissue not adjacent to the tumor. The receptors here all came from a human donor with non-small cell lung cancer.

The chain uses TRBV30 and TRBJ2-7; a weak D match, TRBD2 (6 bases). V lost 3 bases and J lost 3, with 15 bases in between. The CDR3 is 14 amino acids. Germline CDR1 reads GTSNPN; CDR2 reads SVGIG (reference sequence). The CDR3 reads CAWSLPPGVYEQYF. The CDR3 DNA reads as TGTGCCTGGAGCCTTCCCCCGGGAGTCTACGAGCAGTACTTC.

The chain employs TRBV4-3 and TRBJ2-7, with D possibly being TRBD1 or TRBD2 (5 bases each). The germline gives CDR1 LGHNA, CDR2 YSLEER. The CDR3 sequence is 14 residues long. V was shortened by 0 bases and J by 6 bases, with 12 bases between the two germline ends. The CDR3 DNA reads TGCGCCAGCAGCCAAGAAGGACTGAGGGGCGAGCAGTACTTC. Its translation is CASSQEGLRGEQYF.

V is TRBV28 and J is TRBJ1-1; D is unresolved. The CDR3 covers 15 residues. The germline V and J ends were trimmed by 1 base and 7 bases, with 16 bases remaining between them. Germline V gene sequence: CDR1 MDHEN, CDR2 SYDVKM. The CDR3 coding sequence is TGTGCCAGCAGTTTATACCTGCGCCCCCGGCTTGAAGCTTTCTTT. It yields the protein CASSLYLRPRLEAFF.

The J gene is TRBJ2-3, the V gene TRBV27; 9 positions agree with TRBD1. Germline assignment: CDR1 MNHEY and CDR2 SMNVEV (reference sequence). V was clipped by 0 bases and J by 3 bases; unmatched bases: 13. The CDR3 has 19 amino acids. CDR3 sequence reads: CASSLSAWGTGRGTDTQYF. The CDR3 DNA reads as TGTGCCAGCAGTTTATCGGCGTGGGGGACAGGGAGGGGGACAGATACGCAGTATTTT.

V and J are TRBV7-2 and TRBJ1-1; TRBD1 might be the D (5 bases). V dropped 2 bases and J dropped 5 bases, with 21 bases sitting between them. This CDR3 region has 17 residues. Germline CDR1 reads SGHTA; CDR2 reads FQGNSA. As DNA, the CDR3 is TGTGCCAGCAGCTTAAAGGGTCGCGGGGGGGTTTGGACTGAAGCTTTCTTT. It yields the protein CASSLKGRGGVWTEAFF.

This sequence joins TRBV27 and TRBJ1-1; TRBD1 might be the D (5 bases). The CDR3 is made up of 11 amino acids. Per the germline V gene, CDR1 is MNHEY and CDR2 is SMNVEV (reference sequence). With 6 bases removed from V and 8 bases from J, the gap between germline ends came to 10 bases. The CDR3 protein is CASSSGIEAFF. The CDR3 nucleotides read TGTGCCAGCAGCTCAGGGATCGAAGCTTTCTTT.

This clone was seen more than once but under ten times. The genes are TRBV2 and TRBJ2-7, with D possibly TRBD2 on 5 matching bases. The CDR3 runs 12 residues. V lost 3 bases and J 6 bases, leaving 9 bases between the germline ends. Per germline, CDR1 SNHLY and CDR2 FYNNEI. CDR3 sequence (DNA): TGTGCCAGCAGTGACGCGGGTACCGAGCAGTACTTC. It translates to CASSDAGTEQYF.

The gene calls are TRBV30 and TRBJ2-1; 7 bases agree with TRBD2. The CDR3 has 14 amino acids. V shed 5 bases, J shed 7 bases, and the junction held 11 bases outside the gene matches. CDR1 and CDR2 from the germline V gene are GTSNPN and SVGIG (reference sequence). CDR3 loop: CAWSRDYRNNEQFF. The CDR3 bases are TGTGCCTGGTCTAGGGACTACCGGAATAATGAGCAGTTCTTC.